This TCR beta chain was identified during a study of blood T cell repertoires in COVID-19. Assay used: immunoSEQ multiplex PCR; TCRdb lists only in-frame clones, some missing. The sample records 150,000 to 200,000 clones, 60% to 85% being singletons. The CDR3 is 13 amino acids. V lost 3 bases and J lost 1, with 7 bases in between. Germline V lookup: CDR1 SGHVS, CDR2 FQNEAQ. Concerning this clone itself: In the same sample, other DNA sequences code for this CDR3.

The sequencing input was peripheral blood. V usage is TRBV7-8 and J usage is TRBJ2-7; no reliable D call. The origin of this receptor is a man aged 60 to 75 with active or convalescent COVID-19. For the CDR3, the DNA is TGTGCCAGCAGCTTGGGCCGGTCCTACGAGCAGTACTTC. This gives the protein CASSLGRSYEQYF.